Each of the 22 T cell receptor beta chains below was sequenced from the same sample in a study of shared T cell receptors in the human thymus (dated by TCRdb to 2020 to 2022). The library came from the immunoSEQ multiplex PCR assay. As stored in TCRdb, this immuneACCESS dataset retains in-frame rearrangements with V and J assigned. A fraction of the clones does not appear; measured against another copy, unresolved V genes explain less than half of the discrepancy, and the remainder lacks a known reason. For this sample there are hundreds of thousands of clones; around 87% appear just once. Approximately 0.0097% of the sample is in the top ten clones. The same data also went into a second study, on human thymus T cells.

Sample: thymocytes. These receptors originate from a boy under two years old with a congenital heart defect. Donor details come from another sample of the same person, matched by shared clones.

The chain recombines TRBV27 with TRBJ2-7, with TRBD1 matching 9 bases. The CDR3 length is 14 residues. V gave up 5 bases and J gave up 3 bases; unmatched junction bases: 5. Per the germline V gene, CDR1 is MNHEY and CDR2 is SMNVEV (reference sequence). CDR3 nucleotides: TGTGCCAGCAGTCAATCGACAGGGGGCTACGAGCAGTACTTC. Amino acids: CASSQSTGGYEQYF.

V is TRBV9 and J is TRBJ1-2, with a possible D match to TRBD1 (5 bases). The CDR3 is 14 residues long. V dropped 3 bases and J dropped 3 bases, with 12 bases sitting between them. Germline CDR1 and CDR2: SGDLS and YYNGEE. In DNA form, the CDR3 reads TGTGCCAGCAGCGCCCCAGACAGACACTATGGCTACACCTTC. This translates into CASSAPDRHYGYTF.

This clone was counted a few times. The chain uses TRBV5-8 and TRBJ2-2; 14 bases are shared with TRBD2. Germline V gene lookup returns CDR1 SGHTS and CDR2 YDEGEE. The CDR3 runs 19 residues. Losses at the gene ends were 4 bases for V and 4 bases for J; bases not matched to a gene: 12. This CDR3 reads CASSGTGLAGANCTGELFF. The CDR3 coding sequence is TGTGCCAGCAGCGGCACGGGACTAGCGGGAGCCAACTGCACCGGGGAGCTGTTTTTT. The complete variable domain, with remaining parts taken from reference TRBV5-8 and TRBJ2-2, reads EAGVTQSPTHLIKTRGQQATLRCSPISGHTSVYWYQQALGLGLQFLLWYDEGEERNRGNFPPRFSGRQFPNYSSELNVNALELEDSALYLCASSGTGLAGANCTGELFFGEGSRLTVL.

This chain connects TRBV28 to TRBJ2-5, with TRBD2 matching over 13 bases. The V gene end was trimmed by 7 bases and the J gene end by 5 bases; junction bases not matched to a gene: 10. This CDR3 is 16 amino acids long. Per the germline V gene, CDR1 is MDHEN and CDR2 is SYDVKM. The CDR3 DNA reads TGTGCCAGCACCTCCCCCACTAGCGGGGGGGTGGAGACCCAGTACTTC. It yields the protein CASTSPTSGGVETQYF. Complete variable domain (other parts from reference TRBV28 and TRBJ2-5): DVKVTQSSRYLVKRTGEKVFLECVQDMDHENMFWYRQDPGLGLRLIYFSYDVKMKEKGDIPEGYSVSREKKERFSLILESASTNQTSMYLCASTSPTSGGVETQYFGPGTRLLVL.

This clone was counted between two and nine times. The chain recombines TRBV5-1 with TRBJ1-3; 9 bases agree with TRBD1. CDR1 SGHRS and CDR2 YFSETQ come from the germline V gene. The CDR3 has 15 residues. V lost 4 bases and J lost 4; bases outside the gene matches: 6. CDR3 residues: CASSRDRVPGNTIYF. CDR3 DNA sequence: TGCGCCAGCAGCCGGGACAGGGTGCCCGGAAACACCATATATTTT.

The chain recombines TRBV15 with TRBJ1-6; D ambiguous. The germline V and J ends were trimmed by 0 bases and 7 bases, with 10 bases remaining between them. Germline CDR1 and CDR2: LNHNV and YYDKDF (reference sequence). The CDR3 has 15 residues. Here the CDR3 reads CATSREGRLNSPLHF. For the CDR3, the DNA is TGTGCCACCAGCAGAGAGGGGAGGCTGAATTCACCCCTCCACTTT.

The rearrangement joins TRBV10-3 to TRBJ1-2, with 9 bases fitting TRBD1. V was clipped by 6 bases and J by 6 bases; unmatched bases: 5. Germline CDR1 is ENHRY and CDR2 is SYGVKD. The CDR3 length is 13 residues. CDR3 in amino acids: CAISRTGDDGYTF. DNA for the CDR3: TGTGCCATCAGCCGGACAGGGGACGATGGCTACACCTTC.

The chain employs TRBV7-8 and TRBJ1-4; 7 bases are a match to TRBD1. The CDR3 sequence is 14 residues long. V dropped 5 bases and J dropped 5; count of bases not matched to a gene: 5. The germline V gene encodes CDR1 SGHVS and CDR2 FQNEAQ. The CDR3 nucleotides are TGTGCCAGCAGCCTGGGACAGTTAAATGAAAAACTGTTTTTT. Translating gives CASSLGQLNEKLFF.

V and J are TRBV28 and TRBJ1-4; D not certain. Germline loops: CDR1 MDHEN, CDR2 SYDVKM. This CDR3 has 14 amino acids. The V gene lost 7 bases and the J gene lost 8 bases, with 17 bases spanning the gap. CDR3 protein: CASTGERTYEKLFF. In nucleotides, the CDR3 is TGTGCCAGCACGGGTGAACGTACCTACGAAAAACTGTTTTTT.

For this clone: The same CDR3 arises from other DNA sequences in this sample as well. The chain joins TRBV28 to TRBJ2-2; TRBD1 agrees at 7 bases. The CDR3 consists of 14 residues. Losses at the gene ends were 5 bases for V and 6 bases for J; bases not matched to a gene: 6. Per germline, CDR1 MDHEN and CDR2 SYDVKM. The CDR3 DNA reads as TGTGCCAGCAGTCAAACAGGGGCGGCCGGGGAGCTGTTTTTT. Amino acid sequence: CASSQTGAAGELFF.

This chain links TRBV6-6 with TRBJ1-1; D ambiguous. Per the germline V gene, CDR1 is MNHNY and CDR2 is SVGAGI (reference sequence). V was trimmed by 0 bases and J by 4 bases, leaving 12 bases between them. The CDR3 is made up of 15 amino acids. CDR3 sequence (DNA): TGTGCCAGCAGTTACTCGAGAGGGAATCCCACTGAAGCTTTCTTT. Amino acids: CASSYSRGNPTEAFF.

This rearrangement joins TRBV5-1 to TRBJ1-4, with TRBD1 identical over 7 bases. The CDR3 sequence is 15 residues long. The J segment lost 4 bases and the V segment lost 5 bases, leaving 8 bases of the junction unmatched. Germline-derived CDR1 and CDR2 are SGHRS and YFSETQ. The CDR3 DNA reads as TGCGCCAGCAGGGTGAGGGGGCGGGATAATGAAAAACTGTTTTTT. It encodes CASRVRGRDNEKLFF.

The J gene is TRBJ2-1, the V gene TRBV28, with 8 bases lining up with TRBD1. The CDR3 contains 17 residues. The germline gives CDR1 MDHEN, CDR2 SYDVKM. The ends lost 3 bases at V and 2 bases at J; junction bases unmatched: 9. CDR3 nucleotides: TGTGCCAGCAGTTTCACAATAAGGGACAGGCCCTACAATGAGCAGTTCTTC. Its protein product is CASSFTIRDRPYNEQFF. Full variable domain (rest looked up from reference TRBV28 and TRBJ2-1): DVKVTQSSRYLVKRTGEKVFLECVQDMDHENMFWYRQDPGLGLRLIYFSYDVKMKEKGDIPEGYSVSREKKERFSLILESASTNQTSMYLCASSFTIRDRPYNEQFFGPGTRLTVL.

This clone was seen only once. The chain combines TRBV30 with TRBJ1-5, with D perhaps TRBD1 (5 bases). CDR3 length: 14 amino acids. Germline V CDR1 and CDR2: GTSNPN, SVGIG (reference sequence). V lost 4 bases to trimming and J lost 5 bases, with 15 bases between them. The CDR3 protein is CAWNSAGEDQPQHF. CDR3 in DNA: TGTGCCTGGAATTCCGCGGGGGAAGATCAGCCCCAGCATTTT.

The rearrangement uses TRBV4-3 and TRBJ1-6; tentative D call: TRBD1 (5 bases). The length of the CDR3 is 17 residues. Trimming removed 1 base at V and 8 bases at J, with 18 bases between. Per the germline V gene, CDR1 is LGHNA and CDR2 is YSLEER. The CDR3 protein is CASSQGRAIQFDSPLHF. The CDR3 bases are TGCGCCAGCAGCCAAGGCAGGGCAATTCAATTCGATTCACCCCTCCACTTT.

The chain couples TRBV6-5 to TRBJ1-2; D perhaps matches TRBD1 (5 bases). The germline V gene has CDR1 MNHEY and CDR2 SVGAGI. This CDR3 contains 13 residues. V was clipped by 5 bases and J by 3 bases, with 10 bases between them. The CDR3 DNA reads TGTGCCAGCAGTAGCACAGGTTACTATGGCTACACCTTC. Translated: CASSSTGYYGYTF.

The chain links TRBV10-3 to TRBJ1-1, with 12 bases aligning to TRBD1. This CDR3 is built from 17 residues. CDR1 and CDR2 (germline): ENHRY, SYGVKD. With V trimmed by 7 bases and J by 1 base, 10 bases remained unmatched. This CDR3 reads CAITPEGTGGPNTEAFF. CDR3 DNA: TGTGCCATCACCCCGGAGGGGACAGGGGGCCCGAACACTGAAGCTTTCTTT.

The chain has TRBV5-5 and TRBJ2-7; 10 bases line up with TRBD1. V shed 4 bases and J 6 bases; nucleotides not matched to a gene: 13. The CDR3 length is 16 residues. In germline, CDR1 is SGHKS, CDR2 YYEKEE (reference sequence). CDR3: CASSPYLGQGEIEQYF. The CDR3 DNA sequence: TGTGCCAGCAGCCCCTATCTAGGACAGGGGGAGATCGAGCAGTACTTC.

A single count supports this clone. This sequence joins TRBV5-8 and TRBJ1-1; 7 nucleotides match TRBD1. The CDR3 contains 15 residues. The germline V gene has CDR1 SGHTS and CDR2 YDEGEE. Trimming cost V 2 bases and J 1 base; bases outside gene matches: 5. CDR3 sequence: CASSFDRVKNTEAFF. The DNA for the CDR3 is TGTGCCAGCAGCTTCGACAGGGTTAAGAACACTGAAGCTTTCTTT.

CDR3 residues: CATSGLAGPGELFF. CDR3 DNA: TGTGCCACCTCGGGACTAGCGGGCCCCGGGGAGCTGTTTTTT. V gene TRBV10-3 combines with J gene TRBJ2-2, with 12 bases matching TRBD2. Germline trimming cut 10 bases from V and 6 bases from J; bases unmatched to any gene: 6. CDR1 is ENHRY and CDR2 is SYGVKD in the germline V gene. CDR3 length equals 14 residues.

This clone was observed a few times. The CDR3 bases are TGTGCCAGCAGTTACTCAGATAGCGGGAGCTCAGATACGCAGTATTTT. Its protein product is CASSYSDSGSSDTQYF. This chain uses TRBV6-5 with TRBJ2-3; 9 bases fit TRBD2. The length of the CDR3 is 16 residues. Per germline, CDR1 MNHEY and CDR2 SVGAGI. The V and J ends lost 0 bases and 4 bases, in that order; junction bases with no gene match: 5.

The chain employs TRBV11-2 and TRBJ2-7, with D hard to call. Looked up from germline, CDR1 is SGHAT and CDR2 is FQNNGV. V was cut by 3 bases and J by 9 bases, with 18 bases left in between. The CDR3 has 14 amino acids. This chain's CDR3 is CASSFETLPITQYF. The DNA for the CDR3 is TGTGCCAGCAGCTTCGAGACACTCCCCATCACGCAGTACTTC.